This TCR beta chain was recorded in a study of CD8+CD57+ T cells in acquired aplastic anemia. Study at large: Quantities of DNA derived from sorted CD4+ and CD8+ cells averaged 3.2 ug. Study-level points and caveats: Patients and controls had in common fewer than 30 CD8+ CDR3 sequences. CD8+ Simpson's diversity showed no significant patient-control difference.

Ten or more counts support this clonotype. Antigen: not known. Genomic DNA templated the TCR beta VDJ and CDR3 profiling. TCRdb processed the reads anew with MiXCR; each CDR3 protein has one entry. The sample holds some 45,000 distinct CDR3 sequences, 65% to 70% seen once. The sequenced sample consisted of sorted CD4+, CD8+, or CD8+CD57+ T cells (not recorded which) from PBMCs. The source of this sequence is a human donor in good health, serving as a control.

CDR3 DNA sequence: TGTGCCAGTAGTATAGTAGGCAGAGGGGACACTGAAGCTTTCTTT. Its translation: CASSIVGRGDTEAFF. The chain links TRBV19 to TRBJ1-1, with a weak D call TRBD1 (5 bases). With 1 base removed from V and 3 bases from J, the gap between germline ends came to 12 bases. Germline CDR1 is LNHDA and CDR2 is SQIVND (reference sequence). The CDR3 extends over 15 amino acids.